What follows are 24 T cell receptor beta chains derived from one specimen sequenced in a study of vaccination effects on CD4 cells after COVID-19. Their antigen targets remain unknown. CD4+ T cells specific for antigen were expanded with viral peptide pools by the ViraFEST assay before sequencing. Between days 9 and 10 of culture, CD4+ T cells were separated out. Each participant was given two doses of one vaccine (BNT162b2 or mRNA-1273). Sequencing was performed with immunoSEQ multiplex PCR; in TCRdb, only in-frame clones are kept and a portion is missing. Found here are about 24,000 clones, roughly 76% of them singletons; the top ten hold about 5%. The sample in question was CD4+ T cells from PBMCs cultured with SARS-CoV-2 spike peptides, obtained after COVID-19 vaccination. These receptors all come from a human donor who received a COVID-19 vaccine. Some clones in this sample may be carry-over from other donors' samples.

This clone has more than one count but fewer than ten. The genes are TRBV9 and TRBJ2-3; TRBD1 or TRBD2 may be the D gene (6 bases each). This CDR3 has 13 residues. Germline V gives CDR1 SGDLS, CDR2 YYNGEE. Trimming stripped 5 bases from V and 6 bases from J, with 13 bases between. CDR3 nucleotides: TGTGCCAGCAGTATAAGGAGGGGGGATACGCAGTATTTT. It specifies CASSIRRGDTQYF.

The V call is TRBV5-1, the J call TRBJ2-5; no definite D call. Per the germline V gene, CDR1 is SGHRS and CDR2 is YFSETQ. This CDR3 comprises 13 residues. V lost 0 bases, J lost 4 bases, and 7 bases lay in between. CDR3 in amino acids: CASSLAGRETQYF. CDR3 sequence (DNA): TGCGCCAGCAGCTTGGCCGGAAGAGAGACCCAGTACTTC. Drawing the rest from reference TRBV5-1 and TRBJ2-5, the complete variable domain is KAGVTQTPRYLIKTRGQQVTLSCSPISGHRSVSWYQQTPGQGLQFLFEYFSETQRNKGNFPGRFSGRQFSNSRSEMNVSTLELGDSALYLCASSLAGRETQYFGPGTRLLVL.

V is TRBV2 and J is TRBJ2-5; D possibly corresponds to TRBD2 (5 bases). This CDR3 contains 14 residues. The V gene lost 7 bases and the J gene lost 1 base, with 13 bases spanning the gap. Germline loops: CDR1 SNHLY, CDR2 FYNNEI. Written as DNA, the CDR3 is TGTGCCAGCATAGCATCTCGGGGCCAAGAGACCCAGTACTTC. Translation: CASIASRGQETQYF.

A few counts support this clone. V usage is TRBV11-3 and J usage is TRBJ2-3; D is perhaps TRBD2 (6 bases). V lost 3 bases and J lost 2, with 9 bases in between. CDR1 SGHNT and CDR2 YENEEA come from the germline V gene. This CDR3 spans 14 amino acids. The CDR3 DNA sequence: TGTGCCAGCAGCTTTCGACTAGTCACAGATACGCAGTATTTT. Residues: CASSFRLVTDTQYF. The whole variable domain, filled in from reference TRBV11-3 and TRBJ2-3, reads EAGVVQSPRYKIIEKKQPVAFWCNPISGHNTLYWYLQNLGQGPELLIRYENEEAVDDSQLPKDRFSAERLKGVDSTLKIQPAELGDSAVYLCASSFRLVTDTQYFGPGTRLTVL.

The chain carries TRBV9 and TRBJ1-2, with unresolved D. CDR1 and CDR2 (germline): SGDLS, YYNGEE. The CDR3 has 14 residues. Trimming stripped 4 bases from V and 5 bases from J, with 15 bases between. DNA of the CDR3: TGTGCCAGCAGCAGACCGTTGACGGGTTATGGCTACACCTTC. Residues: CASSRPLTGYGYTF. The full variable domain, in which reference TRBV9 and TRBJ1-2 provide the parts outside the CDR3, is DSGVTQTPKHLITATGQRVTLRCSPRSGDLSVYWYQQSLDQGLQFLIQYYNGEERAKGNILERFSAQQFPDLHSELNLSSLELGDSALYFCASSRPLTGYGYTFGSGTRLTVV.

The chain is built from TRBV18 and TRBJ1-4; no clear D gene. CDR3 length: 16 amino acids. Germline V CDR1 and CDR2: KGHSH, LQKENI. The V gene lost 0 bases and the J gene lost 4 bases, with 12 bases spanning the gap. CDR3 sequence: CASSPPVAGYNEKLFF. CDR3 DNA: TGTGCCAGCTCACCACCGGTGGCAGGATATAATGAAAAACTGTTTTTT.

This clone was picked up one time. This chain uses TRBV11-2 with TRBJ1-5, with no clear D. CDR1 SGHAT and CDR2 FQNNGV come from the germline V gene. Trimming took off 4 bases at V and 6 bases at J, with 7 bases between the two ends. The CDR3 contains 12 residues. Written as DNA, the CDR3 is TGTGCCAGCAGCTCCTCCAGTCAGCCCCAGCATTTT. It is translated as CASSSSSQPQHF.

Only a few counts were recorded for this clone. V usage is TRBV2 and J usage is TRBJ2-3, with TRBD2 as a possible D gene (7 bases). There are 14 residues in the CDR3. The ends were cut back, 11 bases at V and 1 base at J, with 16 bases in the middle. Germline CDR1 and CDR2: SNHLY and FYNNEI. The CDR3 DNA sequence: TGTGCCGGGCGGGGGCGGCCAGGCACAGATACGCAGTATTTT. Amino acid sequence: CAGRGRPGTDTQYF.

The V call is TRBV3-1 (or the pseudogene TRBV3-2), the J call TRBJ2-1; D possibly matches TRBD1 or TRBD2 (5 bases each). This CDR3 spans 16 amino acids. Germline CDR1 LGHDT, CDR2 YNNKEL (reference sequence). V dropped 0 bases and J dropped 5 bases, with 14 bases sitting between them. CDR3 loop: CASSQDWGFDDNEQFF. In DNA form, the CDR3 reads TGTGCCAGCAGCCAAGATTGGGGGTTCGATGACAATGAGCAGTTCTTC.

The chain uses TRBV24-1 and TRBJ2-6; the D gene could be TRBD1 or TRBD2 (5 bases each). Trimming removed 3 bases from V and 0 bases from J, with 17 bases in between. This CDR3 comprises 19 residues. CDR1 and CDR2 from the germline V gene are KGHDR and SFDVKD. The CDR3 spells CATSDDTRDGGSGANVLTF. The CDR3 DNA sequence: TGTGCCACCAGTGATGATACCCGGGACGGTGGCTCTGGGGCCAACGTCCTGACTTTC.

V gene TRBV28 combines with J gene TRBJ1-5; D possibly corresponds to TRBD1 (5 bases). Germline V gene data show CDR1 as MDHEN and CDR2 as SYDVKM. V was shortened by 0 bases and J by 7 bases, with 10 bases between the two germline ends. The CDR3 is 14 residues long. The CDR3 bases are TGTGCCAGCAGTTTATGGCAGGGACGCCAGCCCCAGCATTTT. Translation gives CASSLWQGRQPQHF.

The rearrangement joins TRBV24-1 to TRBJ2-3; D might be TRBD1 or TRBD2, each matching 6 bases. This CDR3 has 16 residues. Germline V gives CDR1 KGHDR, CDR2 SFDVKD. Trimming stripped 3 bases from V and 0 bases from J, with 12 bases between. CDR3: CATSDPPGASTDTQYF. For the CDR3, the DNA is TGTGCCACCAGTGATCCCCCGGGGGCAAGCACAGATACGCAGTATTTT.

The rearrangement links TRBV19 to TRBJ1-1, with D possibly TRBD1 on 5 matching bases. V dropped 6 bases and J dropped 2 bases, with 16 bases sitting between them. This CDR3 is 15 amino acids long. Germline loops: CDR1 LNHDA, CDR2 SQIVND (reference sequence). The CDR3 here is CASSGRRDLNTEAFF. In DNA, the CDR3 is TGTGCCAGTAGCGGTCGCAGGGACCTAAACACTGAAGCTTTCTTT.

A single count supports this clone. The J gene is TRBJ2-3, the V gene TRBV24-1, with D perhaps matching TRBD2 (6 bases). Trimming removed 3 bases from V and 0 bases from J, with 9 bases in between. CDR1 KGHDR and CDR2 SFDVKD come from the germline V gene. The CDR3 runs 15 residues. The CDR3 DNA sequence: TGTGCCACCAGTGATCGGGGGATTAGCACAGATACGCAGTATTTT. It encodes CATSDRGISTDTQYF.

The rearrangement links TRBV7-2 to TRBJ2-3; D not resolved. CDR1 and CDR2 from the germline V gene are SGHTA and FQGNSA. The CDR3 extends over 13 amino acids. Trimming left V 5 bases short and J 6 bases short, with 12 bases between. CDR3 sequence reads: CASSPLLGDTQYF. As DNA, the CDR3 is TGTGCCAGCAGCCCCTTACTTGGGGATACGCAGTATTTT. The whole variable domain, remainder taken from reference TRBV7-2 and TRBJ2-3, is GAGVSQSPSNKVTEKGKDVELRCDPISGHTALYWYRQSLGQGLEFLIYFQGNSAPDKSGLPSDRFSAERTGGSVSTLTIQRTQQEDSAVYLCASSPLLGDTQYFGPGTRLTVL.

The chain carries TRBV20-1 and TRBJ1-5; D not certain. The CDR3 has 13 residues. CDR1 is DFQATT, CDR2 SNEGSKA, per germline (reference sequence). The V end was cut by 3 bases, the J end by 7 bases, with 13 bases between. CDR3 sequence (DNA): TGCAGTGCTAGTCAGGCGTTGGAACAGCCCCAGCATTTT. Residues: CSASQALEQPQHF.

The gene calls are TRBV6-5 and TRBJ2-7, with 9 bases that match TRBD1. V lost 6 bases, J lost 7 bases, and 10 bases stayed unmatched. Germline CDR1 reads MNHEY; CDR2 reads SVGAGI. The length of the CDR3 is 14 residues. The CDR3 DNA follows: TGTGCCAGCAGAGAGAGCACAGGGGGCCAGGAGCAGTACTTC. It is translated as CASRESTGGQEQYF.

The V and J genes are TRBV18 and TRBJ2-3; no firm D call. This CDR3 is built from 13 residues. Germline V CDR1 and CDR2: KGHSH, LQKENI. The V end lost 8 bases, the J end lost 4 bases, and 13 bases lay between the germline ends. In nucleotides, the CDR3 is TGTGCCAGCCTTTTGTGGGCCGCAGATACGCAGTATTTT. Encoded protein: CASLLWAADTQYF.

CDR3 amino acids: CASSPLNTEAFF. The DNA for the CDR3 is TGTGCCAGCTCACCGCTGAACACTGAAGCTTTCTTT. The J gene is TRBJ1-1, the V gene TRBV18; the D is unclear. The V end was cut by 3 bases, the J end by 0 bases, with 2 bases between. Germline lookup yields CDR1 KGHSH and CDR2 LQKENI. The CDR3 runs 12 residues.

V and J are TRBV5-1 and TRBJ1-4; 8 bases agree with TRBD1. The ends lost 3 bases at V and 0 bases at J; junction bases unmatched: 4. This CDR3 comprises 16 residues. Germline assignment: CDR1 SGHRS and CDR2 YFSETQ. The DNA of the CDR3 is TGCGCCAGCAGCTCGGGACAGGTAGCAACTAATGAAAAACTGTTTTTT. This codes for CASSSGQVATNEKLFF.

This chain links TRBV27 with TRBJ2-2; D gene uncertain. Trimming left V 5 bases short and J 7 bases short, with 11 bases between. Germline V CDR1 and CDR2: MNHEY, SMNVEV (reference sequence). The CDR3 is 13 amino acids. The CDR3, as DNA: TGTGCCAGCAGTACGAGTACTAACGGGGAGCTGTTTTTT. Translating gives CASSTSTNGELFF.

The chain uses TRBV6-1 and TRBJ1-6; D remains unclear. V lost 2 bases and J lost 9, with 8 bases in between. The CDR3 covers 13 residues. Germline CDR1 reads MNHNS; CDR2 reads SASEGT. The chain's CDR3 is CASSEKVSSPLHF. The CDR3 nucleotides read TGTGCCAGCAGTGAAAAGGTTTCTTCACCCCTCCACTTT.

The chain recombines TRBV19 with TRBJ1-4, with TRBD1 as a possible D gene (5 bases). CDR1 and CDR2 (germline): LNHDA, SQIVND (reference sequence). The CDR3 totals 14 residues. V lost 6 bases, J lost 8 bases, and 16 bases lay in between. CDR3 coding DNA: TGTGCCAGTAGGAACCTTGGGGGGAACGAAAAACTGTTTTTT. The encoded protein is CASRNLGGNEKLFF.

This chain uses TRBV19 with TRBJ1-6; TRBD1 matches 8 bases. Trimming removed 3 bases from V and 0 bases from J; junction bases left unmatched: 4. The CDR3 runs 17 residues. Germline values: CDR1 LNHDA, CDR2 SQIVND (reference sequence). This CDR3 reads CASSIRQGSSYNSPLHF. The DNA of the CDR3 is TGTGCCAGTAGTATTCGACAGGGGAGCTCCTATAATTCACCCCTCCACTTT.